The rows below give T cell receptor beta chains drawn from one sample of a study of T cell responses to AZD1222 COVID-19 vaccine. The method was immunoSEQ multiplex PCR; TCRdb's version includes in-frame clones alone and lacks a portion of them. The table lists around 200,000 clones, over 85% of them singletons, with 1% in the top ten. The source material was peripheral blood, sampled 28 days after the second dose of the MenACWY control vaccine. The receptors shown here come from an adult who received the MenACWY meningococcal vaccine as a control. CDR3s include the opening cysteine and the closing phenylalanine or tryptophan. A D gene is named only where the DNA matches it firmly. A row's size may be missing; if present it is once, few, many or a size class.

len	v_gene	abundance	j_gene	d_gene	CDR3nt	CDR3aa
16	TRBV4-3	-	TRBJ1-4	-	TGCGCCAGCAGCCAAGACATTGTAGGGGTTGGGAAAAAACTGTTTTTT	CASSQDIVGVGKKLFF
15	TRBV5-6	-	TRBJ2-2	-	TGTGCCAGCAGCTTGGTTTCCAGATTCACCGGGGAGCTGTTTTTT	CASSLVSRFTGELFF
14	TRBV5-6	-	TRBJ2-7	-	TGTGCCAGCAGCCTCAGTGGTTCAACCTACGAGCAGTACTTC	CASSLSGSTYEQYF
15	TRBV2	-	TRBJ1-3	-	TGTGCCAGCGTTTGGACAGTTAGCTCTGGAAACACCATATATTTT	CASVWTVSSGNTIYF
15	TRBV6-6	once	TRBJ1-5	-	TGTGCCAGCAGTTATGTACCAGGGGGCAATCAGCCCCAGCATTTT	CASSYVPGGNQPQHF
13	TRBV10-3	-	TRBJ2-7	-	TGTGCCATCCAAGGGGGTTCCTCCTACGAGCAGTACTTC	CAIQGGSSYEQYF
13	TRBV28	-	TRBJ2-3	-	TGTGCCGCCGGACTTTCCCCAACAGATACGCAGTATTTT	CAAGLSPTDTQYF
11	TRBV20-1	-	TRBJ1-1	TRBD1	TGCAGTGCCCGCTTCGGACAGGGAGGTTTCTTT	CSARFGQGGFF
13	TRBV6-5	-	TRBJ1-1	-	TGTGCCACCGGACAGACAGCTAACACTGAAGCTTTCTTT	CATGQTANTEAFF
15	TRBV5-4	once	TRBJ1-2	-	TGTGCCAGCAGCCTGGGGGACGCCGGTTACTATGGCTACACCTTC	CASSLGDAGYYGYTF
11	TRBV5-1	-	TRBJ2-1	-	TGCGCCAGCAGCTTGAACAATGAGCAGTTCTTC	CASSLNNEQFF
15	TRBV7-9	-	TRBJ2-2	-	TGTGCCAGCAGGGAGGGACCCTGGGGCACCGGGGAGCTGTTTTTT	CASREGPWGTGELFF